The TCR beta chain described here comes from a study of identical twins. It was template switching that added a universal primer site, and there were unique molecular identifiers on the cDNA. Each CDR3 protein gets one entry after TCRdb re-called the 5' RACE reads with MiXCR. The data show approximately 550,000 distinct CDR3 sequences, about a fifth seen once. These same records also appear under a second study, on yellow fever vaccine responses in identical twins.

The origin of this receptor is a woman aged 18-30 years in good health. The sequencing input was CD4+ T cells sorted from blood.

The CDR3 nucleotides are TGTGCCAGCAGCGCATCACTAGCGGGTGTGAATGAGCAGTTCTTC. Its protein product is CASSASLAGVNEQFF. The chain carries TRBV7-2 and TRBJ2-1; TRBD2 matches 9 bases. The CDR3 totals 15 residues. V trimming: 5 bases; J trimming: 7 bases; junction bases outside the gene matches: 9. The germline CDR1 and CDR2 sequences are SGHTA and FQGNSA.